The rows below give T cell receptor beta chains drawn from one sample of a study of cytomegalovirus exposure and HLA in healthy donors. The protocol was immunoSEQ multiplex PCR, while the TCRdb copy is restricted to in-frame clones and leaves out a portion. This sample has roughly 200,000 clones, with roughly 85% found just once. The source material was PBMCs. The source is a woman aged 45-59 years in good health and CMV-seronegative. Both conserved end residues are trimmed from each CDR3.

v_call	j_call	cdr3_aa
TRBV7-9	TRBJ2-5	ASSPRTGRGETQY
TRBV10-1	TRBJ2-1	ASSPGTSFNEQF
TRBV5-6	TRBJ2-5	ASSFRLAEETQY
TRBV5-5	TRBJ2-1	ASSLVAGIGNEQF
TRBV27	TRBJ1-5	ASSGGEAKKPQH
TRBV5-1	TRBJ1-1	ASSPWDRGLTEAF
TRBV6-1	TRBJ2-7	ASSEADSATYEQY
TRBV5-1	TRBJ1-3	ASSPGAGGSGNTIY
TRBV7-6	TRBJ2-7	ASSLGVTGKDYEQY
TRBV10-3	TRBJ2-7	AISPWTSGGYEQY
TRBV9	TRBJ1-2	ASRSRDYGYT
TRBV6-6	TRBJ1-2	ASSYVTGDYGYT
TRBV4-1	TRBJ2-5	ASSPKRGAGGETQY
TRBV27	TRBJ2-1	ASTLIGTASNEQF
TRBV6-7	TRBJ2-1	ASKKSDRGDYNEQF
TRBV4-1	TRBJ1-1	ASSSGQTGHTEAF
TRBV5-1	TRBJ1-1	ASSLEGGTEAF
TRBV18	TRBJ2-7	ASSASLGGGHEQY
TRBV10-3	TRBJ2-1	AIKRGTSTYIGRYNEQF
TRBV5-1	TRBJ1-1	ASSIGHANTEAF
TRBV6-1	TRBJ2-5	ASSENRGLETQY
TRBV15	TRBJ1-5	ATSRNRVGANQPQH
TRBV7-3	TRBJ2-2	ASSSITGGELF
TRBV18	TRBJ1-2	ASSRQGVDGYT
TRBV27	TRBJ2-2	ATLGRIIAGVTGELF
TRBV7-9	TRBJ1-1	ASSLSEAGEAF
TRBV5-4	TRBJ2-7	ASSLSGRAYEQY
TRBV7-3	TRBJ2-7	ASSRDGSGAYEQY
TRBV6-5	TRBJ1-1	ASSTGTGYENEAF
TRBV5-1	TRBJ2-1	ASSATGADYNEQF
TRBV7-2	TRBJ2-7	ASSAIYEQY
TRBV19	TRBJ1-3	ASSSMRGNTIY
TRBV28	TRBJ1-4	ASSLRQLVNEKLF
TRBV19	TRBJ2-4	ASSLRQGNIQY
TRBV5-1	TRBJ1-3	ASSLEPQGALSGNTIY
TRBV28	TRBJ1-3	ASSLGQTTRGNTIY
TRBV28	TRBJ1-6	ASSLQGVISPLH
TRBV6-4	TRBJ1-1	ASSQGQNTEAF
TRBV27	TRBJ2-7	ASSFSDRSYEQY
TRBV7-9	TRBJ1-3	ASSLQGGGNTIY